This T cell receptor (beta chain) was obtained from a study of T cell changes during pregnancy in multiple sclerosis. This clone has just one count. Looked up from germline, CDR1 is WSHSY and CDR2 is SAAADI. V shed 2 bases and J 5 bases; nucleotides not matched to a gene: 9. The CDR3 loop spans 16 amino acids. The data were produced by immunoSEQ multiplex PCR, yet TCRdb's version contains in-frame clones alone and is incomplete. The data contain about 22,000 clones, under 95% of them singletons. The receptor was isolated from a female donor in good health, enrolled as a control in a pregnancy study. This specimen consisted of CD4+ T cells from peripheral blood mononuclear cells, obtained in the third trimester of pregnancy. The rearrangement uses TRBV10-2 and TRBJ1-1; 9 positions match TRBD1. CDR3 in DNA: TGCGCCAGCAGTGAGATAATGGACAGGGGTGGTACTGAAGCTTTCTTT. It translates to CASSEIMDRGGTEAFF.